Listed here is a single T cell receptor (beta chain). Participants spanned ages about 18 to 100 years and resided in fewer than 30 US areas. Membership in each cohort depended on participant-reported clinical history. Two negative PCRs, clearance, or symptom resolution were required of recovered Cohort 3 donors. This record belongs to a study of blood T cell repertoires in COVID-19. V dropped 4 bases and J dropped 2 bases, with 8 bases sitting between them. CDR1 is SEHNR, CDR2 FQNEAQ, per germline (reference sequence). The CDR3 has 13 amino acids. Original processing notes: It was from reference gene primer amplification that nucleated cell counts were estimated. Sequenced by immunoSEQ multiplex PCR; TCRdb stores in-frame clones only, minus some. The DNA gave D and trimming, while V, J and clone size come from that table. The table includes 150,000 to 200,000 clones, more than 65% detected once.

This sequence was found in a man aged 50-60 years who had recovered from COVID-19. Sequenced input: PBMCs or T cells enriched from blood (not recorded which). The rearrangement uses TRBV7-9 and TRBJ1-2; no firm D call. Here the CDR3 reads CASSSTENYGYTF. Here the CDR3 DNA reads TGTGCCAGCAGCTCGACGGAGAACTATGGCTACACCTTC.